This T cell receptor (beta chain) stems from a study of siplizumab effects on memory and regulatory T cells. The data were produced by immunoSEQ multiplex PCR, yet TCRdb's version contains in-frame clones alone and is incomplete. The repertoire includes 100,000 or so clones, approximately 91% of them detected once, and about 11% sits in the top ten. Trimming cost V 4 bases and J 1 base, with 11 bases left between them. The CDR3 extends over 14 amino acids. CDR1 and CDR2 (germline): SGDLS, YYNGEE. This clone was found a few times. The antigen is undetermined. General study results and limits: It was not possible to assign a naive or memory phenotype to roughly 80-97% of proliferating CD4+ or CD8+ clones. Siplizumab led to significantly less abundant alloreactive sequences that could be traced back to unstimulated CD4+ memory cells. No more than a minor fraction of alloreactive clones could be traced back to unstimulated subsets.

The sample consisted of non-Treg CD4+ T cells sorted from blood. This receptor was taken from a human donor in good health. This chain joins TRBV9 and TRBJ1-1; D possibly corresponds to TRBD1 (5 bases). In nucleotides, the CDR3 is TGTGCCAGCAGCCTGAGTGGACAGAACACTGAAGCTTTCTTT. This gives the protein CASSLSGQNTEAFF.